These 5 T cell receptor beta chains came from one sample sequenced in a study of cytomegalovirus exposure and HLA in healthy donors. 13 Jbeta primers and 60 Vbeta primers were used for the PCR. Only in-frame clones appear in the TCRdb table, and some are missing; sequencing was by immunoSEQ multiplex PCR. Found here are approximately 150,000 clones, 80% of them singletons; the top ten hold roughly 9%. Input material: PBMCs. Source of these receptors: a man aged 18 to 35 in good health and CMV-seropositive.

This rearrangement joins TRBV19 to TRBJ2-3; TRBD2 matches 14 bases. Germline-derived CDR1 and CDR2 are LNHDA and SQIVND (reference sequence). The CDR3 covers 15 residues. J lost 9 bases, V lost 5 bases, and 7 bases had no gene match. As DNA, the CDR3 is TGTGCCAGTAGTTCGACTAGCGGGGGGGCCGTGACGCAGTATTTT. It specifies CASSSTSGGAVTQYF.

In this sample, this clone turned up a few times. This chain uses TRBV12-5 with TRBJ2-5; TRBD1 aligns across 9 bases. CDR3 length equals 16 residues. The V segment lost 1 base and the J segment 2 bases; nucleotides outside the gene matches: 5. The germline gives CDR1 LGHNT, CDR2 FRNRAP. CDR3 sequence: CASGLGTGAGQETQYF. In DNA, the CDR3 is TGTGCTAGTGGTTTGGGGACAGGGGCTGGGCAAGAGACCCAGTACTTC.

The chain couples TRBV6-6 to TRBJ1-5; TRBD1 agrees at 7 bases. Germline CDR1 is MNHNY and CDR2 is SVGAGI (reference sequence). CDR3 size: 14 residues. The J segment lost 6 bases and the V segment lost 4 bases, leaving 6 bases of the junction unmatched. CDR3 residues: CASSFTGDGQPQHF. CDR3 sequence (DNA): TGTGCCAGCAGTTTCACAGGGGATGGTCAGCCCCAGCATTTT.

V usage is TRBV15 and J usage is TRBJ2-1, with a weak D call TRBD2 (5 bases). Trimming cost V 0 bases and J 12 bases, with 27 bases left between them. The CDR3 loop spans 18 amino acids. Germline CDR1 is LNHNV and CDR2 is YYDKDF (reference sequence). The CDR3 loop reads CATSRDGVVGLRGIRQFF. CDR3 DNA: TGTGCCACCAGCAGAGATGGAGTCGTTGGACTCCGGGGAATTCGGCAGTTCTTC. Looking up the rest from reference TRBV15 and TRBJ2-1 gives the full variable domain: DAMVIQNPRYQVTQFGKPVTLSCSQTLNHNVMYWYQQKSSQAPKLLFHYYDKDFNNEADTPDNFQSRRPNTSFCFLDIRSPGLGDTAMYLCATSRDGVVGLRGIRQFFGPGTRLTVL.

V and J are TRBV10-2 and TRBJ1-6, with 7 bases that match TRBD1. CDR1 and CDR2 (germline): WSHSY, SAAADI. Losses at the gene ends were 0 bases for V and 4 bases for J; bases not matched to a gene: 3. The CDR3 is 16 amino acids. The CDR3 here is CASSESPRGYNSPLHF. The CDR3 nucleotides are TGCGCCAGCAGTGAGTCGCCCAGGGGGTATAATTCACCCCTCCACTTT.